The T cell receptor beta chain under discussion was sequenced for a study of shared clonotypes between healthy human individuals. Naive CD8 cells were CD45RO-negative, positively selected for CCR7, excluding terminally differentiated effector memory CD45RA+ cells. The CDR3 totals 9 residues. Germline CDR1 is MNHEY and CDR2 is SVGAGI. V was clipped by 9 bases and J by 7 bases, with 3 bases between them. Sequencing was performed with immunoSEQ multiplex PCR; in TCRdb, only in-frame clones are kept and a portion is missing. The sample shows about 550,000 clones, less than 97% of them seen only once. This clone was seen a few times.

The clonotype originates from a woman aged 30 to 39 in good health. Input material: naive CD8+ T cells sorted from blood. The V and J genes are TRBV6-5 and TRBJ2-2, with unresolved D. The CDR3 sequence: CARFGELFF. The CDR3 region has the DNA TGTGCCAGATTCGGGGAGCTGTTTTTT.